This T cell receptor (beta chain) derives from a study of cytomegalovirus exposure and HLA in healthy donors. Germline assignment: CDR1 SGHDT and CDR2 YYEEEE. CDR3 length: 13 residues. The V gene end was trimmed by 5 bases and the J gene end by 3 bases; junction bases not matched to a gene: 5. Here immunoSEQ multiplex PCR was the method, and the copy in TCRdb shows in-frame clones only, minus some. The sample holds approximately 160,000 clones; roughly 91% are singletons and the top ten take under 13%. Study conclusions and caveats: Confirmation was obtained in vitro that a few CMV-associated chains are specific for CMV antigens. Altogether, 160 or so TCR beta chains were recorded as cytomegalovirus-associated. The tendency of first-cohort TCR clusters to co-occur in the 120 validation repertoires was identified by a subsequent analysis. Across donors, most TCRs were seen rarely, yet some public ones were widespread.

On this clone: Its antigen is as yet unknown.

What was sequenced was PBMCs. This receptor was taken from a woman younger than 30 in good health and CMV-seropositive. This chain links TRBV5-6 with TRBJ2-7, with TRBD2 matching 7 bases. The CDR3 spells CASRSGTNYEQYF. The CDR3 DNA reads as TGTGCCAGCAGATCCGGGACTAACTACGAGCAGTACTTC.